This TCR beta chain came from a study of blood T cells in healthy people across ages. Germline loops: CDR1 SGHTA, CDR2 FQGNSA. This CDR3 contains 17 residues. V dropped 1 base and J dropped 0 bases, with 10 bases sitting between them. Through a sample-barcoded 5' primer and a J-beta primer mix, a second PCR was run for roughly 6 to 11 cycles. All samples gave at least 2.5 million CDR3-containing paired-end reads. TCRdb ran MiXCR on the 5' RACE reads and lists one entry per CDR3 protein. The sample carries about 1,500,000 distinct CDR3 sequences, 42% recorded once. This clonotype showed up just a few times. Each individual donor underwent a draw of ten milliliters of peripheral blood.

This receptor was taken from a woman aged 18-29 years in good health. Sequences were obtained from blood. The rearrangement uses TRBV7-2 and TRBJ1-6; D possibly corresponds to TRBD1 (5 bases). In DNA, the CDR3 is TGTGCCAGCAGCTTAGAATGGGGGAGCTCCTATAATTCACCCCTCCACTTT. This codes for CASSLEWGSSYNSPLHF. Variable domain in full (rest from reference TRBV7-2 and TRBJ1-6): GAGVSQSPSNKVTEKGKDVELRCDPISGHTALYWYRQSLGQGLEFLIYFQGNSAPDKSGLPSDRFSAERTGGSVSTLTIQRTQQEDSAVYLCASSLEWGSSYNSPLHFGNGTRLTVT.